This TCR beta chain was sequenced for a study of OX40 agonist ivuxolimab in advanced cancers. Some clones are missing from TCRdb's copy, which holds only in-frame ones; the method was immunoSEQ multiplex PCR. Of roughly 60,000 clones listed, roughly 86% are singletons. The CDR3 length is 14 residues. CDR1 and CDR2 (germline): SSHAT, FNYEAQ (reference sequence). The trim removed 5 bases at V and 6 bases at J, leaving 8 bases unmatched. The sample consisted of CD4+ or CD8+ T cells sorted from blood, taken in a trial of the OX40 agonist ivuxolimab. The sequence derives from an adult with an advanced solid tumor such as melanoma, head and neck, liver or kidney cancer. The chain uses TRBV7-7 and TRBJ2-3, with 7 bases identical to TRBD1. CDR3 nucleotides: TGTGCCAGCAGCCAAGGACAGGCGTCGGATACGCAGTATTTT. This encodes CASSQGQASDTQYF.